One T cell receptor beta chain is described in this entry. This clonotype appeared a few times. It lacks a known antigen. No base qualities exist here, and no much larger clone lies one base off it. The 39 donors, aged about 6 to 95 years, were systemically healthy Caucasian individuals from Russia. Each donor gave roughly 11 milliliters of peripheral blood, drawn into EDTA-treated Vacutainer tubes. Ficoll-Paque density-gradient centrifugation was used to isolate PBMCs, with at least 7 million per sample. Trizol reagent was used to extract total RNA from the PBMCs, yielding at least 6 micrograms per sample. The percentages of naive CD45RAhigh/CD27high T cells were determined by flow cytometry on a PBMC aliquot from every donor. V lost 5 bases and J lost 5 bases, and the count of bases not matched to a germline gene is 10. As encoded in the germline V gene, CDR1 is SGHTA while CDR2 is FQGNSA. The CDR3, cysteine through phenylalanine, is 15 amino acids long. The kept DNA is CDR3 alone, 45 bases in frame from the first base.

The library was generated by 5' RACE. For sequencing, an Illumina HiSeq 2500 was employed. A second PCR of about 7 to 12 cycles was run with a J-beta primer mix and a sample-barcoded 5' primer. A template-switch 5' adaptor carrying 12 random nucleotides introduced a unique molecular identifier onto each TCR beta cDNA molecule. Each sample yielded at least 3 million CDR3-containing paired-end reads. First-strand cDNA was synthesized from all RNA with the Mint cDNA synthesis kit, primed by a TRBC-specific oligonucleotide. Following uracil-DNA glycosylase treatment, all cDNA underwent a first 18-cycle PCR with the universal primers M1SS and BC2_uni_R. For the original study's pipeline: Normalization of each sample was performed by random selection of 1 million high-quality reads, each carrying a distinct molecular identifier. Reads with shared molecular identifiers were discarded instead of being binned into consensus sequences. MiTCR, run with a Q25 quality threshold and the strictest error-elimination algorithm, handled CDR3 identification, clonotype clustering and error correction. A nonparametric unseen species model with Euler transformation was used to estimate a lower bound on total TCR beta diversity. TCRdb reprocessed the public reads (quality trimming at Q25 with fastp, clone calling with MiXCR) and kept in-frame beta chains. Identical CDR3 proteins give one entry, which carries the most common genes and DNA. TCRdb's processing, not the study's, gives the V and J calls here. This sample has approximately 760,000 distinct CDR3 sequences in its table, and just under 25% of those were observed once. The ten largest clones take up around 9.2% of the sample.

This entry is derived from a study of blood T cells in healthy people across ages (dated by TCRdb to between 2014 and 2017). Broadly, across the study: In model experiments, roughly one uniquely barcoded TCR beta cDNA molecule per two T cells was captured by template switching. Age-related changes in TCR beta repertoire diversity were measured in the study by deep sequencing normalized with unique cDNA molecular identifiers. Donors were grouped into four age groups: young (average roughly 15 years), middle-aged (approximately 41), aged (around 66) and long-lived (around 80). Two additional independent replicas of 1 million unique cDNA reads from the same blood draw were analyzed for two donors (one aged 18 to 30 and one aged 80 or older). General study outcomes and caveats: There was a strong correlation between observed TCR beta diversity and the percentage of naive T cells measured by flow cytometry. Donor CMV infection status was unknown, potentially confounding age-related changes in expanded clonotypes. Compared with the aged group, the long-lived group had more naive CD4+ T cells, fewer expanded clones and increased TCR diversity, suggesting age selection. Total diversity estimates from one million sequenced T cells were considered lower bounds and underestimates. As age increased, observed TCR beta diversity per million T cells dropped in a roughly linear way, and a significant reduction was already evident by age about 40. Since profiling was done on bulk unsorted PBMCs, naive and antigen-experienced compartments could not be conclusively compared.

A further study also used this sample, focusing on T cells of mothers and their children. Drawing on the second study: Nine systemically healthy Caucasian individuals served as donors, namely three mothers together with their six children. cDNA synthesis consumed the entire amount of extracted RNA, loaded at 1.5 ug RNA in each 15 ul reaction. In the second PCR, the M1S primer introduced both the sample barcodes and 2-4 random nucleotides. Over 8 million TCR beta CDR3 reads came from each mother, compared with some 3 million reads from each child. In both related and unrelated pairs, thymic selection shapes the output of TCR recombination in a similar way, with inherited differences having only a minor effect. Normalized repertoire overlap in related mother-child pairs was always slightly higher than in unrelated mother-child pairs, but the difference was never significant. Persistent microchimeric T cell clones were not detected, at a sensitivity of 95 to 100 clones per million clonotypes. The study used deep NGS to compare TCR beta repertoires of mothers and children, seeking features distinguishing related mother-child pairs from unrelated individuals. Mothers averaged roughly 40 +/- 4 years of age and children averaged roughly 11 +/- 4 years. After adapter ligation was performed with NEBNext reagents, the libraries were sequenced on an Illumina HiSeq 2000 with 100+100 nt paired-end reads. To avoid cross-contamination, the mother libraries and the child libraries were prepared a month apart and sequenced in separate runs. Between about 500,000 and 2,100,000 distinct TCR beta clonotypes were identified per donor. Naive TCR beta clonotypes were estimated from low-frequency clonotypes matched to each donor's FACS-determined naive share, without sorting.

The sequencing sample was made of blood. The sequence derives from a boy between 10 and 17 years old in good health. The V and J segments used are TRBV7-2 and TRBJ2-7; 9 of the junction bases match TRBD1. The nucleotide sequence reads as follows: TGTGCCAGCAGCAGTACCGGGACAGGGTATCACGAGCAGTACTTC. This codes for CASSSTGTGYHEQYF.